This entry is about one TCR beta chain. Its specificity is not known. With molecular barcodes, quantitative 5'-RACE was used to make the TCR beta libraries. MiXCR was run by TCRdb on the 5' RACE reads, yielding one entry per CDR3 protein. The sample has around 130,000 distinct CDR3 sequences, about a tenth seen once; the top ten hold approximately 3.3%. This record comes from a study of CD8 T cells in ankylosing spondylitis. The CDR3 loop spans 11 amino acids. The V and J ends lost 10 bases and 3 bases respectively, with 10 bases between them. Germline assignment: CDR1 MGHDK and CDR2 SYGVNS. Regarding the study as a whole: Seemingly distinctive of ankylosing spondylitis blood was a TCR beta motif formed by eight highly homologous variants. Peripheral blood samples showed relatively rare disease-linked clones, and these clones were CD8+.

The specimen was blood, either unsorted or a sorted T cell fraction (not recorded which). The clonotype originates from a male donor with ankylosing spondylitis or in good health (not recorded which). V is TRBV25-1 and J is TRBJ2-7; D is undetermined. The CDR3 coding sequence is TGTGCCACCTGGCAGAACTACGAGCAGTACTTC. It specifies CATWQNYEQYF.